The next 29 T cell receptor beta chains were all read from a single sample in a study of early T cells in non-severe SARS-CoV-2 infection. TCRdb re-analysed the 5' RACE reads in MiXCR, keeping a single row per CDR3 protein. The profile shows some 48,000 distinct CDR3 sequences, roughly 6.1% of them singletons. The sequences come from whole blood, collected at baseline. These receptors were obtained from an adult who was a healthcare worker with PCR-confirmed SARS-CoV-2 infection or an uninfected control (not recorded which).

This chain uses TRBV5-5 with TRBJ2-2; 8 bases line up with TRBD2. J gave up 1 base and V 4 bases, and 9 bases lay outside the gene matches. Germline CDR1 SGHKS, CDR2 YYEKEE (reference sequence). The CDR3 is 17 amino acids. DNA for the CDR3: TGTGCCAGCAGCGGGTCACTAGCGGCGTTGAACACCGGGGAGCTGTTTTTT. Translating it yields CASSGSLAALNTGELFF.

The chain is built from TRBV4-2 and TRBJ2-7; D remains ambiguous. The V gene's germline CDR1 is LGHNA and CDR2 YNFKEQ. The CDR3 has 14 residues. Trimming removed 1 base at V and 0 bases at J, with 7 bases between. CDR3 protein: CASSQGVLSYEQYF. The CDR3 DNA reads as TGTGCCAGCAGCCAAGGGGTCCTCTCCTACGAGCAGTACTTC.

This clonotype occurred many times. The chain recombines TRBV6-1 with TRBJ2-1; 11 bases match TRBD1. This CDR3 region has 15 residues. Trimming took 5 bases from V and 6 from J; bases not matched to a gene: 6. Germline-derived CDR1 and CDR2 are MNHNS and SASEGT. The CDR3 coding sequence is TGTGCCAGCAGTCCCGGGACAGGGGGTTTCAATGAGCAGTTCTTC. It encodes CASSPGTGGFNEQFF.

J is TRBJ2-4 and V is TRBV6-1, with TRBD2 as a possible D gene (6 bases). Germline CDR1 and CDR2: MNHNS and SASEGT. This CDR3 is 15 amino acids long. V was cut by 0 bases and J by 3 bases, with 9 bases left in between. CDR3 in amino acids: CASSEAGGVKNIQYF. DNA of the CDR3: TGTGCCAGCAGTGAAGCAGGAGGGGTCAAAAACATTCAGTACTTC.

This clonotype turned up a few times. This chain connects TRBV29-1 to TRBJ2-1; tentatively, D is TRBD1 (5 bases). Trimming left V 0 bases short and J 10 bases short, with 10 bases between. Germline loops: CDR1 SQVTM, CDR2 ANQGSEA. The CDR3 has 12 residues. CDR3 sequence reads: CSVEEPPGEQFF. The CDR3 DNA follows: TGCAGCGTTGAAGAACCCCCAGGGGAGCAGTTCTTC.

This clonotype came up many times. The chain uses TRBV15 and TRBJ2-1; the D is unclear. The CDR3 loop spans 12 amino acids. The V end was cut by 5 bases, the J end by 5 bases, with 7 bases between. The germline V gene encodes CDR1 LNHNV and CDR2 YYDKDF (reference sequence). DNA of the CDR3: TGTGCCACCAGCCCAGACGACAATGAGCAGTTCTTC. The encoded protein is CATSPDDNEQFF.

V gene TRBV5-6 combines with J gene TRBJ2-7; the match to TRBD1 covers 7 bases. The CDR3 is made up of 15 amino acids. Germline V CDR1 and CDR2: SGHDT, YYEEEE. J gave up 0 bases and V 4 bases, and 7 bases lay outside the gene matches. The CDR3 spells CASSRGTDLSYEQYF. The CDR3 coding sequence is TGTGCCAGCAGCAGAGGGACAGACCTCTCCTACGAGCAGTACTTC.

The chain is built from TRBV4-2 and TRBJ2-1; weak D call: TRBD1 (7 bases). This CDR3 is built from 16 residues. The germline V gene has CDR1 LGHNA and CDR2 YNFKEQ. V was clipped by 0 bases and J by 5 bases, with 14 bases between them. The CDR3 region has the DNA TGTGCCAGCAGCCAAGATGGAGGGGGCCTCGACAATGAGCAGTTCTTC. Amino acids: CASSQDGGGLDNEQFF.

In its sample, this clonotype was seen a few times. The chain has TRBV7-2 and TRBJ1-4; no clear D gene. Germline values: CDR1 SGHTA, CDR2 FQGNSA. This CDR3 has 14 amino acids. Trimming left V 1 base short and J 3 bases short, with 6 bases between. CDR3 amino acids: CASSLVAANEKLFF. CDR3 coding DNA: TGTGCCAGCAGCTTAGTGGCCGCTAATGAAAAACTGTTTTTT.

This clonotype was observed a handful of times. The CDR3 nucleotides are TGTGCCAGCAGCCCCGGACTAGCGGGGTACACAGATACGCAGTATTTT. Its translation is CASSPGLAGYTDTQYF. The rearrangement joins TRBV7-8 to TRBJ2-3, with TRBD2 matching over 12 bases. The CDR3 is made up of 16 amino acids. V trimming: 5 bases; J trimming: 2 bases; junction bases outside the gene matches: 5. The V gene's germline CDR1 is SGHVS and CDR2 FQNEAQ.

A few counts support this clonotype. CDR3 DNA sequence: TGTGCCGTTATGGGGGGAGAGGAGACCCAGTACTTC. Encoded protein: CAVMGGEETQYF. V gene TRBV24-1 combines with J gene TRBJ2-5; D might be TRBD2 (6 bases). This CDR3 is built from 12 residues. V was clipped by 12 bases and J by 5 bases, with 15 bases between them. The germline CDR1 and CDR2 sequences are KGHDR and SFDVKD.

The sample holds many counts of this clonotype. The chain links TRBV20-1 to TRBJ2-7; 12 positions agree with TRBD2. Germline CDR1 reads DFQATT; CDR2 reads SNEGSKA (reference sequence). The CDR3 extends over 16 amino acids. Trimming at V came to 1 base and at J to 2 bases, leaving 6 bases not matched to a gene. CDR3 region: CSARANRLAGAYEQYF. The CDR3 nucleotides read TGCAGTGCTAGAGCCAATAGACTAGCGGGAGCCTACGAGCAGTACTTC.

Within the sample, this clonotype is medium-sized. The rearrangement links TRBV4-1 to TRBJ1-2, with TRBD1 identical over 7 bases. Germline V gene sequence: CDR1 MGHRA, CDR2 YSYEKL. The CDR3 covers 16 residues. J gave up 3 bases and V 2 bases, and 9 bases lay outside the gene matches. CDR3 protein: CASSQSSTGPDYGYTF. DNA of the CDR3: TGCGCCAGCAGCCAATCTTCGACAGGGCCGGACTATGGCTACACCTTC.

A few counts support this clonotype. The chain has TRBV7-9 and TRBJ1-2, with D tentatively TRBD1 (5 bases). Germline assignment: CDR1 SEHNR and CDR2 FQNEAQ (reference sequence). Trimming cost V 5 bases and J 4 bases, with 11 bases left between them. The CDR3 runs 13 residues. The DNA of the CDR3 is TGTGCCAGCAGCCCTACAGGATTCTATGGCTACACCTTC. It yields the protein CASSPTGFYGYTF.

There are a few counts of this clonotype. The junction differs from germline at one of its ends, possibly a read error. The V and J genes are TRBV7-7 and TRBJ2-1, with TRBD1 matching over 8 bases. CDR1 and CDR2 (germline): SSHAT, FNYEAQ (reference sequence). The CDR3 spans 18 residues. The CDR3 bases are TGTGCTAGCAGCCTCGACCCATCAGGACAGGGTGCCTACAATGAGCAGTTCTTC. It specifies CASSLDPSGQGAYNEQFF.

The CDR3 reads CASNQGGEQYF. The CDR3 bases are TGTGCCAGCAACCAGGGAGGCGAGCAGTACTTC. The genes are TRBV6-2 or TRBV6-3 and TRBJ2-7; TRBD2 is a possible D gene (6 bases). V was trimmed by 7 bases and J by 6 bases, leaving 10 bases between them. Germline values: CDR1 MNHEY, CDR2 SVGEGT. The CDR3 consists of 11 residues.

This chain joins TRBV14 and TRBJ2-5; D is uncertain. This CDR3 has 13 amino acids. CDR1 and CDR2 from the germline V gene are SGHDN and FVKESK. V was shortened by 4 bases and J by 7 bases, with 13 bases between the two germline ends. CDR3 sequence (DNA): TGTGCCAGCAGCCTAGACCGTTCGGGGACCCAGTACTTC. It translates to CASSLDRSGTQYF.

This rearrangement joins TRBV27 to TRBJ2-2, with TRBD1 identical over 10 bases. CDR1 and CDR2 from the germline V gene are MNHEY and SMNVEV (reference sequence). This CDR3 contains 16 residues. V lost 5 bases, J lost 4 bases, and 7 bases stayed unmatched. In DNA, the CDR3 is TGTGCCAGCAGTGGCGACAGGGGGCGAATCACCGGGGAGCTGTTTTTT. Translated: CASSGDRGRITGELFF.

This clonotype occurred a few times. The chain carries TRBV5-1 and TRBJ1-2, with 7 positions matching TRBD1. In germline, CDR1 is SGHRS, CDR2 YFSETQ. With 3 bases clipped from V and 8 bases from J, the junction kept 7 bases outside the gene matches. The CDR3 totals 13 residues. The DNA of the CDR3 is TGCGCCAGCAGCTCTACAGGGGCGACGGGCTACACCTTC. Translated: CASSSTGATGYTF.

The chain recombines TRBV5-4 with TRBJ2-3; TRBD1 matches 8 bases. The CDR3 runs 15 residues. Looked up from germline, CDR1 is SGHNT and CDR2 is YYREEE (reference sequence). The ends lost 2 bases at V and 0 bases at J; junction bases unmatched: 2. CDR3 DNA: TGTGCCAGCAGCTTCGACAGGGGTAGCACAGATACGCAGTATTTT. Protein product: CASSFDRGSTDTQYF.

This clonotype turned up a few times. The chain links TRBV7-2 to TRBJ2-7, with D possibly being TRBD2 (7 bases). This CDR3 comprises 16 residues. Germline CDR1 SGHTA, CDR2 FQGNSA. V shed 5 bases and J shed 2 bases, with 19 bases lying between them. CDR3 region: CASSPTARGGPYEQYF. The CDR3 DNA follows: TGTGCCAGCAGCCCGACCGCGAGGGGGGGACCCTACGAGCAGTACTTC.

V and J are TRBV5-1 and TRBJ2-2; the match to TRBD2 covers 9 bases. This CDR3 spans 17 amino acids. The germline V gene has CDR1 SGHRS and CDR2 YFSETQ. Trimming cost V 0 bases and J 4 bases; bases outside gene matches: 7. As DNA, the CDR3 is TGCGCCAGCAGCTTGGCGGATAGCGGGAGATTCACCGGGGAGCTGTTTTTT. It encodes CASSLADSGRFTGELFF.

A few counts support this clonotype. The CDR3 DNA reads as TGTGCCTGGAGGCCCCGGGGCGGTTTAAGTGAAAAACTGTTTTTT. This gives the protein CAWRPRGGLSEKLFF. The V call is TRBV30, the J call TRBJ1-4; tentative D call: TRBD1 (5 bases). V was cut by 3 bases and J by 7 bases, with 18 bases left in between. CDR3 length: 15 residues. From germline, CDR1 is GTSNPN and CDR2 SVGIG (reference sequence).

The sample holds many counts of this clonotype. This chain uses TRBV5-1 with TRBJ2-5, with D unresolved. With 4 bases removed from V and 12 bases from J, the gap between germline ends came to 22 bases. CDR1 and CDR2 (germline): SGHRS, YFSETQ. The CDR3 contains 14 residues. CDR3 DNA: TGCGCCAGCAGCCTCGATAACCCTAAAGACCTTGAGTACTTC. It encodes CASSLDNPKDLEYF. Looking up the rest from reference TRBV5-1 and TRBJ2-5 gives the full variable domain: KAGVTQTPRYLIKTRGQQVTLSCSPISGHRSVSWYQQTPGQGLQFLFEYFSETQRNKGNFPGRFSGRQFSNSRSEMNVSTLELGDSALYLCASSLDNPKDLEYFGPGTRLLVL.

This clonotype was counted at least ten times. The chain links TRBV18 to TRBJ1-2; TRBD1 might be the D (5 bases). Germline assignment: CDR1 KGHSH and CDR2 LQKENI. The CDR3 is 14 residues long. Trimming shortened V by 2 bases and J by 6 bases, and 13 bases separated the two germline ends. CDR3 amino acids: CASSPSGRADGYTF. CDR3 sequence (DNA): TGTGCCAGCTCACCATCAGGGCGAGCCGATGGCTACACCTTC. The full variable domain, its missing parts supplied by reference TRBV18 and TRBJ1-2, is NAGVMQNPRHLVRRRGQEARLRCSPMKGHSHVYWYRQLPEEGLKFMVYLQKENIIDESGMPKERFSAEFPKEGPSILRIQQVVRGDSAAYFCASSPSGRADGYTFGSGTRLTVV.

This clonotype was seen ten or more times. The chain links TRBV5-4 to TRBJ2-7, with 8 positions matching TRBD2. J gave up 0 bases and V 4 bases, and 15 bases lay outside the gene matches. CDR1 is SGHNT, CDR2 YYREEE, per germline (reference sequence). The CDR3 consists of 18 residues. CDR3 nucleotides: TGTGCCAGCAGCGCTAACACTCGTCTAGCGGGCTACTCCTACGAGCAGTACTTC. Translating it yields CASSANTRLAGYSYEQYF.

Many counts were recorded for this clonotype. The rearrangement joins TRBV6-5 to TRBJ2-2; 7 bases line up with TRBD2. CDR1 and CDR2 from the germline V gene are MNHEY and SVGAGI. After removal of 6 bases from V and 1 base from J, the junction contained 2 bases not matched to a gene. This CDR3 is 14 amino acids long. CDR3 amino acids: CASSPSGNTGELFF. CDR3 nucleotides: TGTGCCAGCAGCCCTAGCGGGAACACCGGGGAGCTGTTTTTT.

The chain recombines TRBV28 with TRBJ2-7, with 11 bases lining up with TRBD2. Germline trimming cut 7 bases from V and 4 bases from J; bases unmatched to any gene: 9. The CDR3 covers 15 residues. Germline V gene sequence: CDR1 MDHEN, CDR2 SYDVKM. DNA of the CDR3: TGTGCCAGCAATATGGGGACTAGCGGAAAATACGAGCAGTACTTC. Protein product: CASNMGTSGKYEQYF.

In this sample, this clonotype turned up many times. CDR3 sequence reads: CSVARPQGELQGYTF. The CDR3 DNA reads as TGCAGCGTCGCCCGTCCCCAGGGAGAACTGCAGGGCTACACCTTC. The chain couples TRBV29-1 to TRBJ1-2, with D maybe TRBD1 (5 bases). The V and J ends lost 6 bases and 8 bases respectively, with 25 bases between them. This CDR3 is 15 amino acids long. Germline V CDR1 and CDR2: SQVTM, ANQGSEA. The full variable domain, in which reference TRBV29-1 and TRBJ1-2 provide the parts outside the CDR3, is SAVISQKPSRDICQRGTSLTIQCQVDSQVTMMFWYRQQPGQSLTLIATANQGSEATYESGFVIDKFPISRPNLTFSTLTVSNMSPEDSSIYLCSVARPQGELQGYTFGSGTRLTVV.